This is a list of T cell receptor beta chains from one sample in a study of blood T cells in healthy people across ages. TCRdb passed the 5' RACE reads through MiXCR, listing each CDR3 protein once. The sample lists fewer than 2,000,000 distinct CDR3 sequences, about 39% occurring once. The specimen sequenced was blood. Source of these receptors: a human donor in good health. Both conserved end residues are part of each CDR3. A D gene is named only where the DNA matches it firmly. The size field is filled for only some rows; it gives once, few, many or a size class.

V	J	D	size	length	CDR3	DNA
TRBV20-1	TRBJ2-1	-	-	15	CSAGRDVSSYNEQFF	TGCAGTGCTGGAAGGGACGTGAGCTCCTACAATGAGCAGTTCTTC
TRBV20-1	TRBJ1-6	-	few	12	CSASDNYSPLHF	TGCAGTGCTAGTGACAATTATTCACCCCTCCACTTT
TRBV12-3/TRBV12-4	TRBJ1-5	-	-	14	CASGLVQGGQPQHF	TGTGCCAGCGGTTTAGTACAGGGCGGTCAGCCCCAGCATTTT
TRBV20-1	TRBJ2-5	-	few	14	CSARGTPSFETQYF	TGCAGTGCTAGAGGGACCCCGAGTTTTGAGACCCAGTACTTC
TRBV7-9	TRBJ2-1	-	-	15	CASSLEIGAWNEQFF	TGTGCCAGCAGCTTAGAAATAGGGGCCTGGAATGAGCAGTTCTTC
TRBV5-8	TRBJ1-2	TRBD1	-	14	CASSPGTELYGYTF	TGTGCCAGCAGCCCCGGGACAGAACTCTATGGCTACACCTTC
TRBV9	TRBJ2-3	-	few	14	CASSVGQPWDTQYF	TGTGCCAGCAGCGTCGGACAGCCGTGGGATACGCAGTATTTT
TRBV5-1	TRBJ1-2	-	-	19	CASSSGGTIIPNTNYGYTF	TGCGCCAGCAGCTCTGGTGGGACCATCATACCGAACACTAACTATGGCTACACCTTC
TRBV30	TRBJ2-1	TRBD1	-	14	CAWSDDREYGEQFF	TGTGCCTGGAGTGATGACAGGGAGTATGGGGAGCAGTTCTTC
TRBV13	TRBJ2-5	TRBD2	-	15	CASSYRLAVTETQYF	TGTGCCAGCAGCTACCGACTAGCGGTTACAGAGACCCAGTACTTC
TRBV10-3	TRBJ1-1	-	-	11	CAISGRAEAFF	TGTGCCATCAGTGGGAGGGCTGAAGCTTTCTTT
TRBV7-9	TRBJ2-7	-	many	12	CASSLGTGEQYF	TGTGCCAGCAGTTTGGGGACGGGGGAGCAGTACTTC
TRBV5-1	TRBJ2-1	TRBD2	-	15	CASRASGGPSNEQFF	TGCGCCAGCAGAGCTAGCGGGGGTCCAAGCAATGAGCAGTTCTTC
TRBV7-2	TRBJ2-7	-	-	13	CANSLGASYEQYF	TGTGCCAACAGCTTAGGGGCCAGCTACGAGCAGTACTTC
TRBV12-3/TRBV12-4	TRBJ2-7	-	-	13	CASSLEVDYEQYF	TGTGCCAGCAGTTTAGAGGTAGACTACGAGCAGTACTTC
TRBV9	TRBJ2-5	-	few	13	CASSNSWGETQYF	TGTGCCAGCAGCAACTCCTGGGGGGAGACCCAGTACTTC
TRBV27	TRBJ2-7	-	-	13	CASSLSWGDEQYF	TGTGCCAGCAGTTTATCGTGGGGGGACGAGCAGTACTTC
TRBV5-5	TRBJ2-1	-	few	11	CASSDEVLGFF	TGTGCCAGCAGCGACGAGGTCCTGGGGTTCTTC
TRBV12-3/TRBV12-4	TRBJ1-4	TRBD1	-	20	CASSHHPGQGVEWWDEKLFF	TGTGCCAGCAGTCATCATCCGGGACAGGGTGTAGAGTGGTGGGATGAAAAACTGTTTTTT
TRBV5-5	TRBJ2-1	TRBD1	-	16	CASSLETGGHDNEQFF	TGTGCCAGCAGCTTGGAAACAGGGGGGCATGACAATGAGCAGTTCTTC
TRBV6-6	TRBJ2-3	-	-	16	CASSSKLNRVTDTQYF	TGTGCCAGCAGTTCTAAGCTGAATCGGGTCACTGATACGCAGTATTTT
TRBV18	TRBJ2-1	-	-	13	CASSPADGDEQFF	TGTGCCAGCTCACCAGCAGATGGGGATGAGCAGTTCTTC
TRBV4-3	TRBJ2-4	TRBD1	many	13	CASSQEVGTGEYF	TGCGCCAGCAGCCAAGAAGTAGGGACAGGAGAGTACTTC
TRBV7-6	TRBJ2-3	-	-	18	CASSRYTISGEGTDTQYF	TGTGCCAGCAGCCGATATACAATTTCGGGGGAAGGCACAGATACGCAGTATTTT
TRBV5-1	TRBJ2-1	TRBD1	-	13	CASRATGVNEQFF	TGCGCCAGCCGTGCGACAGGGGTCAATGAGCAGTTCTTC
TRBV7-2	TRBJ2-5	TRBD2	-	14	CASTRGGVTKTQYF	TGTGCCAGCACGCGGGGGGGCGTAACAAAGACCCAGTACTTC
TRBV6-2/TRBV6-3	TRBJ2-3	-	-	17	CASSPRAREVGSDTQYF	TGTGCCAGCAGTCCCCGGGCCCGAGAGGTGGGGTCAGATACGCAGTATTTT
TRBV27	TRBJ2-5	TRBD2	-	15	CASTSDPGGGGTQYF	TGTGCCAGCACCTCCGATCCCGGGGGGGGTGGGACCCAGTACTTC
TRBV24-1	TRBJ2-4	TRBD2	-	13	CATSDLTGREQYF	TGTGCCACCAGTGATTTAACTGGGAGGGAGCAGTACTTC
TRBV28	TRBJ1-5	TRBD1	-	18	CTSSSPTETGQSNQPQHF	TGTACCAGCAGTTCCCCTACTGAGACAGGGCAAAGCAATCAGCCCCAGCATTTT
TRBV4-3	TRBJ2-4	-	many	13	CASSPRLKNIQYF	TGCGCCAGCAGCCCACGACTAAAAAACATTCAGTACTTC
TRBV7-2	TRBJ2-3	TRBD2	few	15	CASSPRLAGGATQYF	TGTGCCAGCAGCCCGAGACTAGCGGGGGGCGCTACGCAGTATTTT
TRBV7-3	TRBJ2-1	-	-	14	CASSLDGAGDEQFF	TGTGCCAGCAGCTTAGACGGGGCAGGGGATGAGCAGTTCTTC
TRBV6-1	TRBJ1-2	-	-	13	CASRVIANYGYTF	TGTGCCAGCAGGGTCATAGCTAACTATGGCTACACCTTC
TRBV12-3/TRBV12-4	TRBJ2-3	-	many	14	CASSMGLSTDTQYF	TGTGCCAGCAGTATGGGACTCAGCACAGATACGCAGTATTTT
TRBV6-1	TRBJ1-6	TRBD1	few	18	CASSRTAGTELYNSPLHF	TGTGCCAGCAGTCGCACCGCCGGGACAGAACTTTATAATTCACCCCTCCACTTT
TRBV6-2/TRBV6-3	TRBJ2-7	-	-	13	CASSYSGLVEQYF	TGTGCCAGCAGTTACTCAGGCCTAGTCGAGCAGTACTTC
TRBV5-1	TRBJ2-1	TRBD1	few	16	CASSLVRDRGYNEQFF	TGCGCCAGCAGCTTGGTTCGGGACAGGGGGTACAATGAGCAGTTCTTC
TRBV7-9	TRBJ1-2	TRBD1	-	15	CASSSRSTTGNGYTF	TGTGCCAGCAGCTCACGATCGACGACAGGGAATGGCTACACCTTC
TRBV20-1	TRBJ1-1	-	-	14	CSARKTGQITEAFF	TGCAGTGCTAGGAAGACCGGACAGATCACTGAAGCTTTCTTT
TRBV5-1	TRBJ2-3	TRBD2	few	16	CASSLGLAAPTDTQYF	TGCGCCAGCAGCTTGGGGCTAGCGGCCCCCACAGATACGCAGTATTTT
TRBV20-1	TRBJ1-2	TRBD1	-	12	CSARVTGTGYTF	TGCAGTGCGAGAGTAACCGGGACAGGGTACACCTTC
TRBV20-1	TRBJ2-1	-	-	18	CSASGGGGSPSSYNEQFF	TGCAGTGCTAGTGGTGGCGGGGGCTCCCCTAGCTCCTACAATGAGCAGTTCTTC
TRBV7-3	TRBJ1-2	-	few	18	CASSLTAPTGPRFYGYTF	TGTGCCAGCAGCTTAACAGCGCCGACGGGACCCAGGTTCTATGGCTACACCTTC
TRBV20-1	TRBJ1-2	TRBD1	once	16	CSARPAGTALNYGYTF	TGCAGTGCTAGACCTGCCGGGACAGCCCTTAACTATGGCTACACCTTC
TRBV20-1	TRBJ2-5	-	-	17	CSARPVMRGTEGETQYF	TGCAGTGCTAGACCCGTCATGCGGGGAACCGAGGGCGAGACCCAGTACTTC
TRBV11-2	TRBJ2-7	-	-	14	CAGSLEEQIYEQYF	TGTGCCGGCAGCTTAGAGGAACAAATCTACGAGCAGTACTTC
TRBV20-1	TRBJ2-1	TRBD2	few	16	CSARAASGGELNEQFF	TGCAGTGCTAGGGCGGCTAGCGGGGGGGAGTTAAATGAGCAGTTCTTC
TRBV20-1	TRBJ2-3	-	once	14	CSIEDTPSTDTQYF	TGCAGTATAGAAGACACTCCTAGCACAGATACGCAGTATTTT
TRBV20-1	TRBJ2-3	TRBD2	-	16	CSARSRSGDGTDTQYF	TGCAGTGCTAGAAGTAGAAGCGGGGATGGCACAGATACGCAGTATTTT
TRBV10-3	TRBJ1-2	-	-	15	CAISAGPTSNYGYTF	TGTGCCATCAGTGCAGGGCCCACTTCTAACTATGGCTACACCTTC
TRBV6-1	TRBJ2-2	-	many	16	CATLGAPTSNTGELFF	TGTGCCACCCTCGGGGCACCGACATCGAACACCGGGGAGCTGTTTTTT
TRBV7-2	TRBJ1-1	TRBD1	-	14	CASSIMGQGTEAFF	TGTGCCAGCAGTATTATGGGACAGGGAACTGAAGCTTTCTTT
TRBV6-6	TRBJ1-5	-	few	13	CASSAGKNQPQHF	TGTGCCAGCTCTGCAGGGAAGAATCAGCCCCAGCATTTT
TRBV7-2	TRBJ2-3	-	-	13	CASSSDVGVTQYF	TGTGCCAGCAGCTCCGACGTGGGGGTAACGCAGTATTTT